The 6 T cell receptor beta chains below were found in one sample sequenced in a study of blood T cell repertoires in COVID-19. Repertoires were generated with immunoSEQ multiplex PCR, while TCRdb's copy carries only in-frame clones and drops some. The sample yields around 140,000 clones, roughly 87% seen once. The material sequenced was PBMCs or T cells enriched from blood (not recorded which). These receptors were obtained from a woman aged 40 to 55 who had been exposed to COVID-19.

This chain uses TRBV5-6 with TRBJ1-2, with a weak D call TRBD1 (5 bases). Germline CDR1 SGHDT, CDR2 YYEEEE. Trimming pared 0 bases from V and 4 bases from J, leaving 10 bases between. The CDR3 spans 14 residues. This chain's CDR3 is CASSLEDSFYGYTF. The CDR3 nucleotides read TGTGCCAGCAGCTTGGAAGACAGCTTCTATGGCTACACCTTC.

The chain links TRBV5-1 to TRBJ1-2, with a possible D match to TRBD1 (6 bases). The germline gives CDR1 SGHRS, CDR2 YFSETQ. The germline V and J ends were trimmed by 4 bases and 7 bases, with 11 bases remaining between them. The CDR3 covers 12 residues. The CDR3 loop is CASSVTGSGYTF. CDR3 bases: TGCGCCAGCAGCGTCACAGGGAGTGGCTACACCTTC.

The chain combines TRBV7-9 with TRBJ1-3, with a tentative D call TRBD1 (5 bases). Germline-derived CDR1 and CDR2 are SEHNR and FQNEAQ (reference sequence). This CDR3 has 14 residues. Trimming removed 3 bases at V and 4 bases at J, with 10 bases between. As DNA, the CDR3 is TGTGCCAGCAGCTTGCAGGGTGTCGGAAACACCATATATTTT. Amino acids: CASSLQGVGNTIYF.

This rearrangement joins TRBV11-2 to TRBJ1-2; 9 nucleotides line up with TRBD1. This CDR3 contains 16 residues. V shed 0 bases, J shed 1 base, and the junction held 3 bases outside the gene matches. CDR1 is SGHAT and CDR2 is FQNNGV in the germline V gene. The CDR3 spells CASSLDWTGDNYGYTF. The DNA of the CDR3 is TGTGCCAGCAGCTTAGACTGGACAGGGGATAACTATGGCTACACCTTC.

This clone has a single count. V is TRBV27 and J is TRBJ1-1; TRBD1 aligns across 8 bases. The germline gives CDR1 MNHEY, CDR2 SMNVEV (reference sequence). V was clipped by 6 bases and J by 1 base; unmatched bases: 4. CDR3 length: 14 amino acids. CDR3 amino acids: CASRTGTGNTEAFF. CDR3 coding DNA: TGTGCCAGCAGAACCGGGACAGGGAACACTGAAGCTTTCTTT.

The chain is built from TRBV9 and TRBJ1-1; 10 bases agree with TRBD1. Looked up from germline, CDR1 is SGDLS and CDR2 is YYNGEE. This CDR3 is 13 amino acids long. Losses at the gene ends were 5 bases for V and 3 bases for J; bases not matched to a gene: 1. CDR3 nucleotide sequence: TGTGCCAGCAGGGACAGGGGGGACACTGAAGCTTTCTTT. Amino acid sequence: CASRDRGDTEAFF.